Following are 5 T cell receptor beta chains from one sample sequenced in a study of T-cell reconstitution after alpha-beta-depleted transplantation in children. The TCRbeta library incorporated unique molecular identifiers. Each CDR3 protein is one row after TCRdb ran MiXCR on the PCR reads. The sample contains 700,000 to 950,000 distinct CDR3 sequences, 15% to 20% of which appear only once. The sequencing here drew on PBMCs, mostly from graft donor cells, taken 360 days after TCRalphabeta/CD19-depleted stem cell transplant. The receptor source for this set is a male patient younger than 18 who had a stem cell transplant for acute lymphoblastic leukemia, so the T cells may come from the graft donor.

The rearrangement links TRBV12-3 or TRBV12-4 to TRBJ2-5, with 11 bases fitting TRBD1. Germline trimming cut 7 bases from V and 3 bases from J; bases unmatched to any gene: 7. The CDR3 consists of 15 residues. The CDR3 DNA follows: TGTGCCAGCACTGGGGACAGGGGGATTAAAGAGACCCAGTACTTC. Amino acid sequence: CASTGDRGIKETQYF.

The chain combines TRBV7-6 with TRBJ2-7; D remains ambiguous. Germline CDR1 is SGHVS and CDR2 is FNYEAQ. The CDR3 has 15 amino acids. The V and J ends lost 3 bases and 0 bases respectively, with 12 bases between them. The CDR3 region has the DNA TGTGCCAGCAGCTTTGAGGCGGATAGCTCCTACGAGCAGTACTTC. Amino acid sequence: CASSFEADSSYEQYF.

The chain combines TRBV2 with TRBJ2-7, with D perhaps TRBD1 (5 bases). V lost 2 bases, J lost 0 bases, and 14 bases lay in between. Germline V gene data show CDR1 as SNHLY and CDR2 as FYNNEI. This CDR3 comprises 16 residues. The CDR3 sequence: CASSERTTVSSYEQYF. DNA for the CDR3: TGTGCCAGCAGTGAAAGGACGACAGTCAGCTCCTACGAGCAGTACTTC.

In its sample, this clonotype was seen many times. This chain connects TRBV29-1 to TRBJ2-7; TRBD1 agrees at 7 bases. This CDR3 contains 14 residues. The J segment lost 0 bases and the V segment lost 6 bases, leaving 8 bases of the junction unmatched. Germline assignment: CDR1 SQVTM and CDR2 ANQGSEA. The CDR3 is CSVKGQVDSYEQYF. The CDR3 bases are TGCAGCGTAAAAGGACAGGTCGACTCCTACGAGCAGTACTTC.

Only a few counts were recorded for this clonotype. J is TRBJ1-1 and V is TRBV7-9, with D possibly being TRBD1 (5 bases). Germline V gene data show CDR1 as SEHNR and CDR2 as FQNEAQ (reference sequence). V dropped 4 bases and J dropped 10 bases, with 19 bases sitting between them. The CDR3 sequence is 14 residues long. For the CDR3, the DNA is TGTGCCAGCAGCTCCGTAAATCAGGGAGGGGCAGCTTTCTTT. This codes for CASSSVNQGGAAFF.